This T cell receptor (beta chain) was retrieved from a study of CD8 T cells in Susac syndrome. Findings and limits, study-wide: The study acknowledged a relatively small number of individuals in its TCR sequencing and HLA analysis.

cDNA came from 0.5 to 1 ug RNA primed by random hexamers. Amplification of the TCR beta CDR3 was carried out by immunoSEQ multiplex PCR, which spanned a total of 54 Vbeta and 13 Jbeta segments. In TCRdb, the immunoSEQ multiplex PCR reads were re-called with MiXCR into one record per CDR3 protein. The sample records approximately 210,000 distinct CDR3 sequences, 95% being singletons. From blood CD8+ and CD4+ T cells, TCR beta sequences were generated. The multiple sclerosis control group consisted of treatment-naive patients whose relapsing-remitting disease, which was either stable or active, fulfilled revised McDonald criteria. Germline V gives CDR1 MNHEY, CDR2 SMNVEV (reference sequence). The junction had 12 bases not matched to a gene; V was cut back by 6 bases and J by 4 bases. The CDR3 runs to 16 residues. In the case of this clonotype: No antigen is known for it.

The chain links TRBV27 to TRBJ2-5; 9 bases are a match to TRBD1. Sequencing input: CD4+ T cells from PBMCs. This TCR came from a human donor with multiple sclerosis. In DNA form, the CDR3 reads TGTGCCAGCAGAGCAAAAACAGGGGGCTGGAGAGAGACCCAGTACTTC. This codes for CASRAKTGGWRETQYF.